The rows below give T cell receptor beta chains drawn from one sample of a study of blood T cell repertoires in COVID-19. Data came from immunoSEQ multiplex PCR; TCRdb stores just in-frame clones and leaves some out. Of fewer than 110,000 clones listed, 80% to 90% are singletons. Sequencing input: peripheral blood. The receptors shown here come from a woman aged 55-70 years with acute or convalescent COVID-19. Each CDR3 is given without its conserved first and last residue. The D gene is left open where the match is weak.

V | D | CDR3
TRBV19 | TRBD2 | ASSTTSGNEQF
TRBV7-8 | - | ASSLMGASNYGYT
TRBV9 | TRBD1 | ASSAGQGISGNTIY
TRBV2 | - | ASSQAGSGANVLT
TRBV5-4 | - | ASSLRGITYNEQF
TRBV3-1/TRBV3-2 | - | ASSQRRGPNQPQH
TRBV5-1 | - | ASSLAGSTGELF
TRBV15 | - | ATSRGRESYNEQF
TRBV3-1/TRBV3-2 | - | ASSRTSYNEQF
TRBV19 | TRBD1 | ASSFGTGRYNEQF